The 32 T cell receptor beta chains below all came from one sample that was sequenced in a study of cytomegalovirus exposure and HLA in healthy donors. With 60 Vbeta and 13 Jbeta primers, the PCR was carried out. TCRdb's copy holds only in-frame clones and misses some; the assay was immunoSEQ multiplex PCR. The repertoire holds about 140,000 clones, with around 75% as singletons. Specimen: PBMCs. The receptors shown here come from a female donor in good health and CMV-seronegative.

This chain connects TRBV28 to TRBJ2-7; TRBD2 matches 8 bases. Germline V gene sequence: CDR1 MDHEN, CDR2 SYDVKM. The CDR3 is 15 amino acids. V shed 2 bases, J shed 1 base, and the junction held 4 bases outside the gene matches. CDR3 in DNA: TGTGCCAGCAGTTTACGCGGGAGGCTTTCCTACGAGCAGTACTTC. Protein product: CASSLRGRLSYEQYF. Looking up the rest from reference TRBV28 and TRBJ2-7 gives the full variable domain: DVKVTQSSRYLVKRTGEKVFLECVQDMDHENMFWYRQDPGLGLRLIYFSYDVKMKEKGDIPEGYSVSREKKERFSLILESASTNQTSMYLCASSLRGRLSYEQYFGPGTRLTVT.

V is TRBV6-5 and J is TRBJ2-5; D perhaps matches TRBD1 (6 bases). Trimming took off 4 bases at V and 1 base at J, with 13 bases between the two ends. Germline V gene sequence: CDR1 MNHEY, CDR2 SVGAGI. The CDR3 has 15 residues. The CDR3: CASSSVRQVQETQYF. The CDR3 DNA is TGTGCCAGCAGTTCCGTAAGACAGGTCCAAGAGACCCAGTACTTC.

The rearrangement links TRBV6-5 to TRBJ2-7; TRBD2 matches 9 bases. Looked up from germline, CDR1 is MNHEY and CDR2 is SVGAGI. The CDR3 totals 15 residues. V shed 0 bases and J 4 bases; nucleotides not matched to a gene: 4. The CDR3 reads CASSYSASGTYEQYF. For the CDR3, the DNA is TGTGCCAGCAGTTACTCGGCTAGCGGGACGTACGAGCAGTACTTC.

The rearrangement joins TRBV2 to TRBJ1-1; D not certain. Germline V gene data show CDR1 as SNHLY and CDR2 as FYNNEI. This CDR3 spans 16 amino acids. Trimming took 0 bases from V and 5 from J, leaving 16 bases between them. The CDR3 DNA is TGTGCCAGCAGTGAAGCTCTAAGTTGGGAGGAGACTGAAGCTTTCTTT. It specifies CASSEALSWEETEAFF.

The chain recombines TRBV19 with TRBJ2-7; 8 nucleotides match TRBD2. The V gene's germline CDR1 is LNHDA and CDR2 SQIVND (reference sequence). The CDR3 length is 14 residues. The V gene end was trimmed by 7 bases and the J gene end by 4 bases; junction bases not matched to a gene: 9. This chain's CDR3 is CASTPRAGVYEQYF. In DNA form, the CDR3 reads TGTGCCAGTACCCCTCGAGCGGGAGTGTACGAGCAGTACTTC.

The chain uses TRBV15 and TRBJ1-1; perhaps TRBD1 as D (6 bases). The V gene lost 3 bases and the J gene lost 1 base, with 12 bases spanning the gap. CDR1 and CDR2 from the germline V gene are LNHNV and YYDKDF (reference sequence). This CDR3 comprises 15 residues. CDR3: CATSRKTGPNTEAFF. CDR3 DNA: TGTGCCACCAGCAGGAAGACAGGACCGAACACTGAAGCTTTCTTT.

The table lists this clone with a count of one. The chain combines TRBV7-8 with TRBJ2-7; D is possibly TRBD2 (5 bases). The CDR3 runs 14 residues. Trimming removed 5 bases from V and 1 base from J, with 12 bases in between. The germline gives CDR1 SGHVS, CDR2 FQNEAQ. The CDR3 sequence is CASSRAGGSYEQYF. The CDR3 nucleotides read TGTGCCAGCAGCCGAGCTGGAGGATCCTACGAGCAGTACTTC.

The rearrangement links TRBV19 to TRBJ1-2; maybe TRBD1 (5 bases). CDR1 LNHDA and CDR2 SQIVND come from the germline V gene (reference sequence). The CDR3 consists of 14 residues. The V gene lost 5 bases and the J gene lost 7 bases, with 17 bases spanning the gap. The CDR3 DNA reads TGTGCCAGTAGTTTCCCGGACAAGCCCGGTGGCTACACCTTC. It encodes CASSFPDKPGGYTF.

The chain uses TRBV2 and TRBJ2-7; D not resolved. V was trimmed by 4 bases and J by 3 bases, leaving 10 bases between them. The CDR3 runs to 13 residues. Germline V CDR1 and CDR2: SNHLY, FYNNEI. CDR3 protein: CASSANRNYEQYF. The CDR3 DNA reads TGTGCCAGCAGTGCGAACAGAAACTACGAGCAGTACTTC.

The chain carries TRBV6-5 and TRBJ2-7; 8 bases match TRBD2. Trimming cost V 1 base and J 2 bases; bases outside gene matches: 4. This CDR3 comprises 15 residues. Germline-derived CDR1 and CDR2 are MNHEY and SVGAGI. The CDR3 nucleotides are TGTGCCAGCAGTTACTATAGCGGGGTCACCTACGAGCAGTACTTC. Amino acids: CASSYYSGVTYEQYF.

This clone was counted between two and nine times. The V gene is TRBV5-6, the J gene TRBJ1-5; tentatively, D is TRBD1 (5 bases). Germline V lookup: CDR1 SGHDT, CDR2 YYEEEE. This CDR3 region has 16 residues. The CDR3 reads CVRTPERFMRHQPQHF. The CDR3 bases are TGTGTCCGGACACCTGAGCGTTTTATGAGACATCAGCCCCAGCATTTT.

This sequence joins TRBV27 and TRBJ1-1, with a tentative D call TRBD1 (6 bases). V lost 5 bases and J 8 bases, leaving 12 bases between the germline ends. The CDR3 sequence is 12 residues long. Germline CDR1 is MNHEY and CDR2 is SMNVEV (reference sequence). CDR3: CASSPTGQEAFF. CDR3 DNA sequence: TGTGCCAGCAGTCCGACCGGACAGGAAGCTTTCTTT.

The gene calls are TRBV5-6 and TRBJ2-7; 9 nucleotides line up with TRBD1. This CDR3 spans 14 amino acids. V shed 4 bases, J shed 5 bases, and the junction held 7 bases outside the gene matches. Per the germline V gene, CDR1 is SGHDT and CDR2 is YYEEEE. The CDR3 nucleotides read TGTGCCAGCAGCCCGGGACAGGGATTGAACGAGCAGTACTTC. Translating it yields CASSPGQGLNEQYF.

The CDR3 spells CSVARNDQETQYF. As DNA, the CDR3 is TGCAGCGTTGCCCGTAATGACCAAGAGACCCAGTACTTC. J is TRBJ2-5 and V is TRBV29-1; D not certain. In germline, CDR1 is SQVTM, CDR2 ANQGSEA. This CDR3 has 13 amino acids. The V end lost 4 bases, the J end lost 0 bases, and 9 bases lay between the germline ends.

The V and J genes are TRBV28 and TRBJ1-5, with 8 nucleotides matching TRBD1. This CDR3 comprises 17 residues. Per germline, CDR1 MDHEN and CDR2 SYDVKM. The V and J ends lost 2 bases and 0 bases, in that order; junction bases with no gene match: 6. The CDR3 spells CASSLGQGAGSNQPQHF. CDR3 bases: TGTGCCAGCAGTTTAGGGCAGGGGGCGGGTAGCAATCAGCCCCAGCATTTT.

The sample holds a few counts of this clone. The chain has TRBV5-1 and TRBJ2-7; 11 nucleotides line up with TRBD1. Germline V CDR1 and CDR2: SGHRS, YFSETQ. Trimming removed 3 bases from V and 7 bases from J; junction bases left unmatched: 3. The CDR3 loop spans 13 amino acids. CDR3 DNA: TGCGCCAGCAGCTGGGGACAGGGGGTTGAGCAGTACTTC. This encodes CASSWGQGVEQYF.

This chain connects TRBV5-1 to TRBJ2-5; 12 bases agree with TRBD2. CDR3 size: 17 residues. Germline trimming cut 1 base from V and 5 bases from J; bases unmatched to any gene: 9. Germline-derived CDR1 and CDR2 are SGHRS and YFSETQ. The CDR3 loop is CASSLQTSGRLGETQYF. The CDR3 DNA sequence: TGCGCCAGCAGCTTGCAGACTAGCGGGAGACTGGGGGAGACCCAGTACTTC.

This chain joins TRBV30 and TRBJ2-7; D not certain. V dropped 2 bases and J dropped 4 bases, with 21 bases sitting between them. CDR1 and CDR2 from the germline V gene are GTSNPN and SVGIG (reference sequence). CDR3 length: 16 residues. The CDR3 loop reads CAWSPGSRYPPYEQYF. In DNA form, the CDR3 reads TGTGCCTGGAGTCCCGGATCGAGGTACCCACCTTACGAGCAGTACTTC. The whole variable domain, remainder taken from reference TRBV30 and TRBJ2-7, is SQTIHQWPATLVQPVGSPLSLECTVEGTSNPNLYWYRQAAGRGLQLLFYSVGIGQISSEVPQNLSASRPQDRQFILSSKKLLLSDSGFYLCAWSPGSRYPPYEQYFGPGTRLTVT.

This chain joins TRBV28 and TRBJ1-5, with TRBD1 as a possible D gene (5 bases). This CDR3 is built from 16 residues. Trimming removed 5 bases from V and 4 bases from J, with 18 bases in between. Germline V gene data show CDR1 as MDHEN and CDR2 as SYDVKM. CDR3 amino acids: CASSLFTGTQNQPQHF. In DNA form, the CDR3 reads TGTGCCAGCAGTCTCTTTACCGGGACTCAAAATCAGCCCCAGCATTTT.

The chain is built from TRBV19 and TRBJ1-4; maybe TRBD1 (5 bases). V lost 2 bases and J lost 2, with 6 bases in between. The CDR3 length is 14 residues. Per germline, CDR1 LNHDA and CDR2 SQIVND (reference sequence). CDR3 region: CASSIRGTNEKLFF. The CDR3 DNA reads as TGTGCCAGTAGTATACGGGGGACTAATGAAAAACTGTTTTTT.

V gene TRBV2 combines with J gene TRBJ1-2; TRBD1 might be the D (5 bases). The length of the CDR3 is 13 residues. Germline V lookup: CDR1 SNHLY, CDR2 FYNNEI. V was trimmed by 8 bases and J by 1 base, leaving 11 bases between them. CDR3: CASVREDNYGYTF. In nucleotides, the CDR3 is TGTGCCAGCGTCAGGGAGGATAACTATGGCTACACCTTC.

The V call is TRBV5-1, the J call TRBJ2-5, with 10 bases aligning to TRBD1. V trimming: 7 bases; J trimming: 4 bases; junction bases outside the gene matches: 7. Germline V gives CDR1 SGHRS, CDR2 YFSETQ. The CDR3 contains 14 residues. The CDR3 loop is CASGTGEVGETQYF. CDR3 DNA: TGCGCCAGCGGGACAGGGGAGGTGGGAGAGACCCAGTACTTC.

This clone came up a few times. The chain joins TRBV7-9 to TRBJ1-1; weak D call: TRBD1 (6 bases). The CDR3 has 14 amino acids. Between the trimmed V and J ends, which lost 5 bases and 1 base, there was a span of 11 bases. The germline CDR1 and CDR2 sequences are SEHNR and FQNEAQ (reference sequence). Written as DNA, the CDR3 is TGTGCCAGCAGCACTTGGACAGCGAACACTGAAGCTTTCTTT. Its protein is CASSTWTANTEAFF.

The CDR3 reads CASSQDPRGGDETQYF. In DNA form, the CDR3 reads TGTGCCAGCAGCCAAGATCCCAGGGGTGGTGATGAGACCCAGTACTTC. V usage is TRBV4-2 and J usage is TRBJ2-5; D is perhaps TRBD1 (6 bases). Trimming cost V 0 bases and J 5 bases, with 16 bases left between them. Germline loops: CDR1 LGHNA, CDR2 YNFKEQ. The CDR3 totals 16 residues.

The genes are TRBV19 and TRBJ1-2, with D maybe TRBD1 (6 bases). V was trimmed by 4 bases and J by 6 bases, leaving 27 bases between them. This CDR3 contains 18 residues. Germline V gene lookup returns CDR1 LNHDA and CDR2 SQIVND (reference sequence). This CDR3 reads CASSTLMRGIRTADGYTF. The DNA for the CDR3 is TGTGCCAGTAGTACCCTCATGAGGGGGATACGGACCGCTGATGGCTACACCTTC. The variable domain in full, with the rest retrieved from reference TRBV19 and TRBJ1-2, is DGGITQSPKYLFRKEGQNVTLSCEQNLNHDAMYWYRQDPGQGLRLIYYSQIVNDFQKGDIAEGYSVSREKKESFPLTVTSAQKNPTAFYLCASSTLMRGIRTADGYTFGSGTRLTVV.

The chain is built from TRBV7-3 and TRBJ1-2; TRBD1 agrees at 7 bases. V lost 1 base and J lost 8; bases outside the gene matches: 4. There are 13 residues in the CDR3. Germline V gene lookup returns CDR1 SGHTA and CDR2 FQGTGA. This CDR3 reads CASSLNTGEGYTF. Here the CDR3 DNA reads TGTGCCAGCAGCTTAAATACAGGGGAGGGCTACACCTTC. The complete variable domain, with remaining parts taken from reference TRBV7-3 and TRBJ1-2, reads GAGVSQTPSNKVTEKGKYVELRCDPISGHTALYWYRQSLGQGPEFLIYFQGTGAADDSGLPNDRFFAVRPEGSVSTLKIQRTERGDSAVYLCASSLNTGEGYTFGSGTRLTVV.

This clone appeared a few times. This chain connects TRBV11-3 to TRBJ1-1, with 9 bases aligning to TRBD1. The CDR3 is made up of 14 amino acids. Per the germline V gene, CDR1 is SGHNT and CDR2 is YENEEA. The junction had 4 bases not matched to a gene; V was cut back by 3 bases and J by 5 bases. The CDR3 sequence is CASSLTGGRTEAFF. CDR3 bases: TGTGCCAGCAGCTTGACAGGGGGGCGAACTGAAGCTTTCTTT.

The rearrangement uses TRBV27 and TRBJ1-1; 8 bases fit TRBD1. After removal of 7 bases from V and 5 bases from J, the junction contained 12 bases not matched to a gene. CDR3 length: 15 amino acids. CDR1 and CDR2 from the germline V gene are MNHEY and SMNVEV (reference sequence). The CDR3 sequence: CASKDRAEQRTEAFF. As DNA, the CDR3 is TGTGCCAGCAAGGACAGGGCAGAACAGAGGACTGAAGCTTTCTTT.

This clone turned up a few times. This chain connects TRBV25-1 to TRBJ1-2; TRBD1 matches at 12 bases. Losses at the gene ends were 7 bases for V and 8 bases for J; bases not matched to a gene: 8. Germline V gene data show CDR1 as MGHDK and CDR2 as SYGVNS. The CDR3 is made up of 14 amino acids. The CDR3 reads CASMMGQGAKGYTF. The CDR3 DNA is TGTGCCAGCATGATGGGACAGGGGGCGAAAGGCTACACCTTC.

The chain joins TRBV6-5 to TRBJ2-3; the match to TRBD2 covers 8 bases. V shed 2 bases and J 5 bases; nucleotides not matched to a gene: 6. Germline V gives CDR1 MNHEY, CDR2 SVGAGI. CDR3 length: 15 amino acids. Here the CDR3 DNA reads TGTGCCAGCAGTTACGGTTTAGCGGGAAGAGATACGCAGTATTTT. Amino acid sequence: CASSYGLAGRDTQYF.

The chain recombines TRBV18 with TRBJ2-3, with D tentatively TRBD1 (6 bases). V lost 3 bases, J lost 6 bases, and 19 bases lay in between. The germline V gene encodes CDR1 KGHSH and CDR2 LQKENI. The CDR3 runs 16 residues. The CDR3 loop reads CASSPRGPGEMDTQYF. The CDR3 coding sequence is TGTGCCAGCTCACCCAGAGGGCCAGGGGAAATGGATACGCAGTATTTT.

The chain couples TRBV4-1 to TRBJ2-5, with 7 bases that match TRBD2. Germline CDR1 reads MGHRA; CDR2 reads YSYEKL. V shed 6 bases and J 4 bases; nucleotides not matched to a gene: 5. The CDR3 consists of 13 residues. The DNA for the CDR3 is TGCGCCAGCAGTCGACTAGCACGAGAGACCCAGTACTTC. It codes for CASSRLARETQYF.